This T cell receptor beta chain was sequenced for a study of CD8 T cells in Susac syndrome. Study-level findings and limits: The authors acknowledged that their TCR sequencing and HLA analysis involved a relatively small number of individuals.

This clonotype was found a few times. What it recognizes is unknown. V was clipped by 4 bases and J by 2 bases, with 6 bases between them. CDR1 KGHSH and CDR2 LQKENI come from the germline V gene. The CDR3 contains 12 residues. An amount of RNA that ranged from roughly 0.5 to 1 ug was reverse transcribed with random hexamers. Each CDR3 protein gets one entry after TCRdb re-called the immunoSEQ multiplex PCR reads with MiXCR. The sample shows around 56,000 distinct CDR3 sequences, approximately 90% of them seen only once. Input material: CD8+ T cells from PBMCs. The genes are TRBV18 and TRBJ2-7; D may be TRBD1 or TRBD2 (5 bases each). This TCR was recovered from a human donor in good health. As DNA, the CDR3 is TGTGCCAGCTCACGGGACCCCTACGAGCAGTACTTC. Its translation: CASSRDPYEQYF.